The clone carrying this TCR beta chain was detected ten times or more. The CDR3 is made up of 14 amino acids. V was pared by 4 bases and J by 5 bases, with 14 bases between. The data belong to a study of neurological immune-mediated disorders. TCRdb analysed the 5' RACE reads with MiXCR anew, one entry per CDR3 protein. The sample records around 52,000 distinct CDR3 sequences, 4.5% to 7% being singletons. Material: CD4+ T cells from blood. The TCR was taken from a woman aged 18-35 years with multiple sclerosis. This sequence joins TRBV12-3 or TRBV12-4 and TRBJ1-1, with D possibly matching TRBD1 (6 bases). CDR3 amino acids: CASSSGQKVTEAFF. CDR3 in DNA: TGTGCCAGCAGTTCGGGACAAAAGGTTACTGAAGCTTTCTTT.